Below, one T cell receptor beta chain is given with its context. The germline V and J ends were trimmed by 5 bases and 6 bases, with 20 bases remaining between them. The germline V gene has CDR1 SGHTA and CDR2 FQGNSA. The CDR3 spans 15 residues. These data originate in a study of blood T cell repertoires in COVID-19. Study overall: Acute-phase and convalescent COVID-19 samples originated in the United States, Italy and Spain.

Method: immunoSEQ multiplex PCR; TCRdb's copy keeps in-frame clones and lacks some. The repertoire holds roughly 160,000 clones, with around 80% as singletons. The J gene is TRBJ2-7, the V gene TRBV7-2, with D possibly TRBD1 on 6 matching bases. Sequencing used PBMCs or T cells enriched from blood (not recorded which). The source is a woman aged 60-70 years who had recovered from COVID-19. The CDR3 is CASSPNTGSTGEQYF. In nucleotides, the CDR3 is TGTGCCAGCAGCCCCAATACAGGGTCCACTGGCGAGCAGTACTTC.